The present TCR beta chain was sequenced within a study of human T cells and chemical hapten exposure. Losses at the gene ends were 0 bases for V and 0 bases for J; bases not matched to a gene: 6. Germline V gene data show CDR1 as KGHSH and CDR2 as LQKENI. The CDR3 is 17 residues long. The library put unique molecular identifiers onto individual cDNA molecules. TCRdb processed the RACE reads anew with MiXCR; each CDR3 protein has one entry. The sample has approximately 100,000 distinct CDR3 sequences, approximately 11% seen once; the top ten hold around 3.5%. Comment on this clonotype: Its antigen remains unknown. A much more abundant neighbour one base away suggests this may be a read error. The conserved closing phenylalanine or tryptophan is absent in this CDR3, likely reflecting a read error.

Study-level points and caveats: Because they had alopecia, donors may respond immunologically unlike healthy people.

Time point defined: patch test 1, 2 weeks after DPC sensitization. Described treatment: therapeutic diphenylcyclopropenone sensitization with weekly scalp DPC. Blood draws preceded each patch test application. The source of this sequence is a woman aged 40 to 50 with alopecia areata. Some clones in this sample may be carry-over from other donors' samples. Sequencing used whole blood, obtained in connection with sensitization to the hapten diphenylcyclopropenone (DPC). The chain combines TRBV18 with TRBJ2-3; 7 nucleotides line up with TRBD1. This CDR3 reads CASSPPGQHISTDTQYL. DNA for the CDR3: TGTGCCAGCTCACCACCGGGACAGCACATAAGCACAGATACGCAGTATCTT.